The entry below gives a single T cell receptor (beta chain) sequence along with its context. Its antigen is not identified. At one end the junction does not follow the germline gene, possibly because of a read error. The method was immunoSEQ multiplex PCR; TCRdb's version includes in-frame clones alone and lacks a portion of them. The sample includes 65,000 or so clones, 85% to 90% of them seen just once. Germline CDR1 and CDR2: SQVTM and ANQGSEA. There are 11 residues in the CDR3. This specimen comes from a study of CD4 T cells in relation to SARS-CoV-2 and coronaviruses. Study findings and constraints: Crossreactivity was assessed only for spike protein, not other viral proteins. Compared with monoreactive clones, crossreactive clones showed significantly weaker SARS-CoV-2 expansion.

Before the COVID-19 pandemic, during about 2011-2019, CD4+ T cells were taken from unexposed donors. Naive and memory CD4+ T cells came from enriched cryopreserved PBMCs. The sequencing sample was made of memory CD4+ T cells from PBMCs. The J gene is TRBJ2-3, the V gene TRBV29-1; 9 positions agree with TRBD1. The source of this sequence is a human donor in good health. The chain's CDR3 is CSVAKGDRAVF. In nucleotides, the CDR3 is TGCAGCGTCGCAAAGGGGGACAGGGCTGTTTTT.